Listed below are T cell receptor beta chains from one sample, sequenced in a study of blood T cell repertoires in COVID-19. The repertoire was sequenced with immunoSEQ multiplex PCR; TCRdb's copy has only in-frame clones and lacks some. The data show about 490,000 clones, 80% to 90% seen once. Sequencing input: peripheral blood. Receptors were obtained from a human donor in a cohort sampled during active COVID-19. Both conserved end residues are part of each CDR3. A D gene is named only where the DNA matches it firmly. Clone sizes are given selectively: once, few, many, or a class where the clone is expanded.

CDR3aa: CASSIARASGSSYNEQFF; CDR3nt: TGTGCCAGTAGTATAGCGAGGGCTAGCGGGTCTTCATACAATGAGCAGTTCTTC; v_gene: TRBV19; j_gene: TRBJ2-1; d_gene: TRBD2; abundance: -
CDR3aa: CASSSKRGQGPYTEAFF; CDR3nt: TGTGCCAGCAGCTCCAAAAGGGGGCAGGGCCCGTACACTGAAGCTTTCTTT; v_gene: TRBV9; j_gene: TRBJ1-1; d_gene: TRBD1; abundance: -
CDR3aa: CSVDGGNEKLFF; CDR3nt: TGCAGCGTTGATGGCGGGAATGAAAAACTGTTTTTT; v_gene: TRBV29-1; j_gene: TRBJ1-4; d_gene: -; abundance: -
CDR3aa: CASSPPTPNTEAFF; CDR3nt: TGTGCCAGCAGCCCCCCCACACCGAACACTGAAGCTTTCTTT; v_gene: TRBV3-1/TRBV3-2; j_gene: TRBJ1-1; d_gene: -; abundance: -
CDR3aa: CSASYGGSETQYF; CDR3nt: TGCAGTGCTAGTTACGGCGGGAGTGAGACCCAGTACTTC; v_gene: TRBV20-1; j_gene: TRBJ2-5; d_gene: TRBD2; abundance: once
CDR3aa: CASSLAGSGSYEQYF; CDR3nt: TGTGCCAGCAGCTTAGCGGGTAGCGGGAGCTACGAGCAGTACTTC; v_gene: TRBV7-2; j_gene: TRBJ2-7; d_gene: TRBD2; abundance: once
CDR3aa: CATSRQGSSYNEQFF; CDR3nt: TGTGCCACCAGCAGACAGGGGAGCTCCTACAATGAGCAGTTCTTC; v_gene: TRBV15; j_gene: TRBJ2-1; d_gene: -; abundance: -
CDR3aa: CATSDQGSANEQFF; CDR3nt: TGTGCCACCAGTGATCAGGGATCGGCCAATGAGCAGTTCTTC; v_gene: TRBV24-1; j_gene: TRBJ2-1; d_gene: -; abundance: -
CDR3aa: CASNRDYGYTF; CDR3nt: TGTGCCAGCAACAGAGACTATGGCTACACCTTC; v_gene: TRBV9; j_gene: TRBJ1-2; d_gene: -; abundance: -
CDR3aa: CASSGAGGEETQYF; CDR3nt: TGTGCCAGCAGTGGCGCGGGGGGAGAAGAGACCCAGTACTTC; v_gene: TRBV2; j_gene: TRBJ2-5; d_gene: TRBD2; abundance: -
CDR3aa: CATWRSGTEYGYTF; CDR3nt: TGTGCCACCTGGCGTAGCGGGACCGAGTATGGCTACACCTTC; v_gene: TRBV6-5; j_gene: TRBJ1-2; d_gene: -; abundance: -
CDR3aa: CASSQDQGGGGYGYTF; CDR3nt: TGTGCCAGCAGCCAAGATCAAGGGGGAGGGGGGTATGGCTACACCTTC; v_gene: TRBV4-2; j_gene: TRBJ1-2; d_gene: -; abundance: -
CDR3aa: CASSERGPGRRETQYF; CDR3nt: TGTGCCAGCAGCGAACGGGGGCCCGGGAGGCGAGAGACCCAGTACTTC; v_gene: TRBV7-9; j_gene: TRBJ2-5; d_gene: -; abundance: -
CDR3aa: CASSTEGGASADTQYF; CDR3nt: TGTGCCAGCAGCACTGAAGGGGGGGCTAGCGCAGATACGCAGTATTTT; v_gene: TRBV7-3; j_gene: TRBJ2-3; d_gene: -; abundance: -
CDR3aa: CSVGLGPYNEQFF; CDR3nt: TGCAGCGTTGGCCTGGGCCCCTACAATGAGCAGTTCTTC; v_gene: TRBV29-1; j_gene: TRBJ2-1; d_gene: -; abundance: once
CDR3aa: CASSYSRGSNYGYTF; CDR3nt: TGTGCCAGCAGTTACTCGAGAGGTTCTAACTATGGCTACACCTTC; v_gene: TRBV6-5; j_gene: TRBJ1-2; d_gene: -; abundance: -
CDR3aa: CASSYTGTSENEQFF; CDR3nt: TGCGCCAGCAGCTACACCGGGACTAGCGAGAATGAGCAGTTCTTC; v_gene: TRBV5-1; j_gene: TRBJ2-1; d_gene: TRBD2; abundance: once
CDR3aa: CASSPRTDNYGYTF; CDR3nt: TGTGCCAGCAGCCCGCGGACTGATAACTATGGCTACACCTTC; v_gene: TRBV7-3; j_gene: TRBJ1-2; d_gene: -; abundance: -
CDR3aa: CASSSLAPLENEQFF; CDR3nt: TGTGCCAGTAGTTCACTAGCGCCACTCGAGAATGAGCAGTTCTTC; v_gene: TRBV19; j_gene: TRBJ2-1; d_gene: TRBD2; abundance: -
CDR3aa: CAWTGARSNSPLHF; CDR3nt: TGTGCCTGGACTGGGGCCAGGAGTAATTCACCCCTCCACTTT; v_gene: TRBV30; j_gene: TRBJ1-6; d_gene: -; abundance: -
CDR3aa: CASSWGTGTIQETQYF; CDR3nt: TGCGCCAGCAGCTGGGGGACAGGGACGATACAAGAGACCCAGTACTTC; v_gene: TRBV5-1; j_gene: TRBJ2-5; d_gene: TRBD1; abundance: -
CDR3aa: CASSPRPGTGEAISYNEQFF; CDR3nt: TGTGCCAGCAGCCCAAGACCCGGGACAGGGGAGGCGATCTCCTACAATGAGCAGTTCTTC; v_gene: TRBV28; j_gene: TRBJ2-1; d_gene: TRBD1; abundance: -
CDR3aa: CSVRNRDRNTEAFF; CDR3nt: TGCAGCGTTCGCAACAGGGACCGGAACACTGAAGCTTTCTTT; v_gene: TRBV29-1; j_gene: TRBJ1-1; d_gene: -; abundance: -
CDR3aa: CASSYAVAGSSYEQYF; CDR3nt: TGTGCCAGCAGTTACGCAGTAGCGGGCAGCTCCTACGAGCAGTACTTC; v_gene: TRBV6-2/TRBV6-3; j_gene: TRBJ2-7; d_gene: TRBD2; abundance: -
CDR3aa: CASSLGGQGAQTEAFF; CDR3nt: TGTGCCAGCAGTTTAGGGGGACAGGGGGCGCAAACTGAAGCTTTCTTT; v_gene: TRBV28; j_gene: TRBJ1-1; d_gene: TRBD1; abundance: -
CDR3aa: CASSQKGRWNTEAFF; CDR3nt: TGTGCCAGCAGCCAGAAGGGGCGGTGGAACACTGAAGCTTTCTTT; v_gene: TRBV3-1/TRBV3-2; j_gene: TRBJ1-1; d_gene: -; abundance: -
CDR3aa: CASSPPDISSGNTIYF; CDR3nt: TGTGCCAGCAGTCCGCCGGACATCTCCTCTGGAAACACCATATATTTT; v_gene: TRBV28; j_gene: TRBJ1-3; d_gene: -; abundance: -
CDR3aa: CASSHGTGELFF; CDR3nt: TGTGCCAGCAGCCACGGGACCGGGGAGCTGTTTTTT; v_gene: TRBV3-1/TRBV3-2; j_gene: TRBJ2-2; d_gene: -; abundance: -
CDR3aa: CASSFSPPGLANNEQFF; CDR3nt: TGTGCCAGCAGTTTCTCTCCACCGGGACTAGCCAACAATGAGCAGTTCTTC; v_gene: TRBV27; j_gene: TRBJ2-1; d_gene: TRBD2; abundance: -
CDR3aa: CASSVYGTSAALRSF; CDR3nt: TGTGCCAGCTCAGTTTATGGGACTAGCGCAGCGTTACGAAGCTTC; v_gene: TRBV27; j_gene: TRBJ2-7; d_gene: TRBD2; abundance: few
CDR3aa: CASSETRLSLSYNEQFF; CDR3nt: TGTGCCAGCAGTGAAACCCGACTCTCCCTCTCCTACAATGAGCAGTTCTTC; v_gene: TRBV25-1; j_gene: TRBJ2-1; d_gene: -; abundance: -
CDR3aa: CASSSFLAGEGNEQFF; CDR3nt: TGTGCCAGCAGCTCATTCCTAGCGGGAGAAGGGAATGAGCAGTTCTTC; v_gene: TRBV6-2/TRBV6-3; j_gene: TRBJ2-1; d_gene: TRBD2; abundance: -
CDR3aa: CASSPQGLAGGRYEQYF; CDR3nt: TGTGCCAGTAGTCCCCAAGGACTAGCGGGAGGACGGTACGAGCAGTACTTC; v_gene: TRBV19; j_gene: TRBJ2-7; d_gene: TRBD2; abundance: -
CDR3aa: CASSYSPFRVNTEAFF; CDR3nt: TGTGCCAGCAGTTACTCGCCATTTCGGGTGAACACTGAAGCTTTCTTT; v_gene: TRBV6-2/TRBV6-3; j_gene: TRBJ1-1; d_gene: -; abundance: -
CDR3aa: CASSFGKAKNIQYF; CDR3nt: TGTGCCAGCAGTTTCGGGAAAGCCAAAAACATTCAGTACTTC; v_gene: TRBV28; j_gene: TRBJ2-4; d_gene: -; abundance: -
CDR3aa: CAAAPQRGEKLFF; CDR3nt: TGTGCCGCTGCACCTCAACGGGGTGAAAAACTGTTTTTT; v_gene: TRBV19; j_gene: TRBJ1-4; d_gene: -; abundance: -
CDR3aa: CASSIGPFGRDRGNQPQHF; CDR3nt: TGTGCCAGTAGTATAGGTCCGTTCGGAAGGGACAGGGGGAATCAGCCCCAGCATTTT; v_gene: TRBV19; j_gene: TRBJ1-5; d_gene: TRBD1; abundance: -
CDR3aa: CASSLADRGLYTEAFF; CDR3nt: TGTGCCAGCAGCTTAGCGGACAGGGGGCTATACACTGAAGCTTTCTTT; v_gene: TRBV7-8; j_gene: TRBJ1-1; d_gene: TRBD1; abundance: -
CDR3aa: CASGFPGTSGPSSYNEQFF; CDR3nt: TGTGCCAGCGGCTTTCCCGGGACTAGCGGGCCAAGCTCCTACAATGAGCAGTTCTTC; v_gene: TRBV4-2; j_gene: TRBJ2-1; d_gene: TRBD2; abundance: -
CDR3aa: CASSPGQFRGYTF; CDR3nt: TGTGCCAGCTCACCGGGACAGTTCCGTGGCTACACCTTC; v_gene: TRBV18; j_gene: TRBJ1-2; d_gene: TRBD1; abundance: -
CDR3aa: CASSFPDSSYEQYF; CDR3nt: TGTGCCAGCAGTTTTCCGGACTCCTCCTACGAGCAGTACTTC; v_gene: TRBV28; j_gene: TRBJ2-7; d_gene: -; abundance: -
CDR3aa: CASSWTGGQTNEKLFF; CDR3nt: TGCGCCAGCAGCTGGACAGGGGGCCAGACTAATGAAAAACTGTTTTTT; v_gene: TRBV5-1; j_gene: TRBJ1-4; d_gene: TRBD1; abundance: -
CDR3aa: CAISTAGAGETQYF; CDR3nt: TGTGCCATCAGCACAGCGGGAGCGGGAGAGACCCAGTACTTC; v_gene: TRBV7-9; j_gene: TRBJ2-5; d_gene: TRBD2; abundance: -
CDR3aa: CASSVRQGASSSNYGYTF; CDR3nt: TGTGCCAGCAGTGTAAGACAGGGGGCTTCCTCTTCTAACTATGGCTACACCTTC; v_gene: TRBV2; j_gene: TRBJ1-2; d_gene: TRBD1; abundance: -
CDR3aa: CASSQTGAEQYF; CDR3nt: TGTGCCAGCAGCCAGACGGGAGCCGAGCAGTACTTC; v_gene: TRBV3-1/TRBV3-2; j_gene: TRBJ2-7; d_gene: -; abundance: once
CDR3aa: CASSFSGQNTEAFF; CDR3nt: TGTGCCAGCAGCTTCTCGGGACAGAACACTGAAGCTTTCTTT; v_gene: TRBV7-3; j_gene: TRBJ1-1; d_gene: -; abundance: -
CDR3aa: CASSPGPGVYEQYF; CDR3nt: TGTGCCAGCAGCCCCGGCCCAGGGGTCTACGAGCAGTACTTC; v_gene: TRBV5-6; j_gene: TRBJ2-7; d_gene: -; abundance: -
CDR3aa: CASSYRGRDYNEQFF; CDR3nt: TGTGCCAGCAGCTACAGGGGTAGGGACTACAATGAGCAGTTCTTC; v_gene: TRBV14; j_gene: TRBJ2-1; d_gene: TRBD1; abundance: -
CDR3aa: CASSRLAESSYNEQFF; CDR3nt: TGTGCCAGTAGTAGACTAGCGGAAAGCTCCTACAATGAGCAGTTCTTC; v_gene: TRBV19; j_gene: TRBJ2-1; d_gene: TRBD2; abundance: -